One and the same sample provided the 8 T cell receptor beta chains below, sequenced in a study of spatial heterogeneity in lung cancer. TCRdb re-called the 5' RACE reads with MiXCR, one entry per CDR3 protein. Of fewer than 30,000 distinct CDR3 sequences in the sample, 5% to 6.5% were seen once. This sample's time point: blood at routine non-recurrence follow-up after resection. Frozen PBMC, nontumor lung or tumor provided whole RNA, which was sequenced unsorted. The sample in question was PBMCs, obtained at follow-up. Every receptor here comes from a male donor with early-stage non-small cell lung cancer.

The CDR3 DNA follows: TGTGCCAGCATAAGGACTAGCGTAAACACCGGGGAGCTGTTTTTT. Translated: CASIRTSVNTGELFF. The chain links TRBV6-1 to TRBJ2-2; TRBD2 aligns across 9 bases. The CDR3 is made up of 15 amino acids. V lost 7 bases and J lost 2; bases outside the gene matches: 5. The germline CDR1 and CDR2 sequences are MNHNS and SASEGT.

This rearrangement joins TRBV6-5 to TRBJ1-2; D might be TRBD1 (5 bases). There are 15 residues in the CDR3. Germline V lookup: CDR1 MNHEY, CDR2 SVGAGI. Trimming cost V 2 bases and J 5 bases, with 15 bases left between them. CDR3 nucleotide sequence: TGTGCCAGCAGTTACGCCGACAGCCGGACTTATGGCTACACCTTC. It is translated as CASSYADSRTYGYTF.

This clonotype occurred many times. The CDR3 DNA reads as TGCAGTGCTAGAGATGAGGCGGGTAATCAGCCCCAGCATTTT. Translation: CSARDEAGNQPQHF. The chain has TRBV20-1 and TRBJ1-5; no clear D gene. Germline V gene data show CDR1 as DFQATT and CDR2 as SNEGSKA (reference sequence). There are 14 residues in the CDR3. Trimming shortened V by 0 bases and J by 4 bases, and 10 bases separated the two germline ends.

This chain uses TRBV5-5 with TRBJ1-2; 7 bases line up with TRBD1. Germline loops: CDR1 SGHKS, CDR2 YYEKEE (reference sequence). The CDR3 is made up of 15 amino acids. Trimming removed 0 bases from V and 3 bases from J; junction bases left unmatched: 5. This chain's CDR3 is CASSLGDSADYGYTF. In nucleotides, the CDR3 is TGTGCCAGCAGCTTGGGGGACAGCGCTGACTATGGCTACACCTTC.

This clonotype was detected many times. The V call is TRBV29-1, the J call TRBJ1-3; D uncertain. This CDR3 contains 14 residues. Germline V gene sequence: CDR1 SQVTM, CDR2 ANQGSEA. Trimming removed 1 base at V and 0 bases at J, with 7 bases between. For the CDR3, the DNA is TGCAGCGTTGAAGGAGGTAGCTCTGGAAACACCATATATTTT. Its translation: CSVEGGSSGNTIYF.

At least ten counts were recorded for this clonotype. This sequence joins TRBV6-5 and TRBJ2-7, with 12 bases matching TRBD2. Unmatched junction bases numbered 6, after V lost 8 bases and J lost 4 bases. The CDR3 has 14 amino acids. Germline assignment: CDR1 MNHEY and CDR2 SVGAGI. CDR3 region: CASPRGTSGYEQYF. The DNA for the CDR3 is TGTGCCAGCCCTAGGGGGACTAGCGGGTACGAGCAGTACTTC.

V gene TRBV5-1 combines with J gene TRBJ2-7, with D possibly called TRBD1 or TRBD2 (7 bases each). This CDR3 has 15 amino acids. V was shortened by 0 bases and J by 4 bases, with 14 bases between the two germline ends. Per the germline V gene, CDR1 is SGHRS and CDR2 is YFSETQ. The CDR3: CASSLDPGGGYEQYF. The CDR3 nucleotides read TGCGCCAGCAGCTTGGACCCAGGGGGGGGATACGAGCAGTACTTC.

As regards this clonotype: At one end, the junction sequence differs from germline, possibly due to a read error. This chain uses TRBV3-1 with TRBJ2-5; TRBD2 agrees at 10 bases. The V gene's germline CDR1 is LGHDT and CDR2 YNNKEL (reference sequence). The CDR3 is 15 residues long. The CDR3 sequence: CASSQDSGGQEAQYF. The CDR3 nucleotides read TGTGCCAGCAGCCAAGATAGCGGGGGGCAAGAGGCCCAGTACTTC.